This T cell receptor beta chain was observed in a study of human thymus T cells. Germline V gives CDR1 SNHLY, CDR2 FYNNEI. The CDR3 runs 14 residues. V was clipped by 7 bases and J by 2 bases, with 13 bases between them. Notes on the study in general: An apparent bias in V and J gene usage was seen in thymic and blood repertoires.

It was from resections taken during corrective heart surgery that the thymus tissue came. Concerning this clone itself: Its antigen is still unknown.

Clones were read by immunoSEQ multiplex PCR, and TCRdb kept only the in-frame ones, dropping some. The sample holds about 130,000 clones, around 96% seen once. The material sequenced was thymus tissue. The TCR sequence derives from a boy younger than two with a congenital heart defect but otherwise immunologically healthy. The V gene is TRBV2, the J gene TRBJ2-3; D is possibly TRBD1 (5 bases). The CDR3 loop is CASNPDSLTDTQYF. The CDR3 bases are TGTGCCAGCAACCCAGACAGCCTCACAGATACGCAGTATTTT.